This is a list of T cell receptor beta chains from one sample in a study of STAT3 mutations in large granular lymphocyte leukemia. Generated by immunoSEQ multiplex PCR, the TCRdb table keeps only in-frame clones and is missing some. Here the sample spans roughly 46,000 clones, approximately 78% being singletons. The specimen was PBMCs. Receptor source: a human donor with T large granular lymphocyte leukemia. Some clones in this sample may be carry-over from other donors' samples. CDR3s include the opening cysteine and the closing phenylalanine or tryptophan. D genes are given only for firm matches. Clone size is not always given. Where it is, it says once, few, many or a class for expanded clones.

clone size	D gene	V gene	J gene	CDR3 protein	CDR3 DNA
-	-	TRBV5-1	TRBJ1-2	CASSLAGVTNYGYTF	TGCGCCAGCAGCTTGGCAGGGGTAACAAACTATGGCTACACCTTC
-	TRBD1	TRBV5-1	TRBJ1-2	CASSPGQGDGYTF	TGCGCCAGCAGCCCGGGACAGGGTGATGGCTACACCTTC
-	TRBD1	TRBV6-1	TRBJ1-2	CASPGQGSLGYGYTF	TGTGCCAGCCCGGGACAGGGTTCACTAGGCTATGGCTACACCTTC
-	-	TRBV10-3	TRBJ2-3	CAISDKGGGTDTQYF	TGTGCCATCAGTGATAAGGGAGGGGGGACAGATACGCAGTATTTT
once	-	TRBV5-1	TRBJ2-2	CASSLIGSNTGELFF	TGCGCCAGCAGCTTGATCGGTTCGAACACCGGGGAGCTGTTTTTT
few	TRBD1	TRBV7-6	TRBJ1-5	CASSVGTGENQPQHF	TGTGCCAGCAGCGTCGGGACAGGGGAGAATCAGCCCCAGCATTTT
-	-	TRBV5-8	TRBJ2-7	CASTFEVARTYEQYF	TGTGCCAGCACCTTCGAGGTAGCGAGGACCTACGAGCAGTACTTC
-	-	TRBV5-4	TRBJ1-2	CASSLEGKTYGYTF	TGTGCCAGCAGCTTGGAGGGGAAGACCTATGGCTACACCTTC
-	-	TRBV29-1	TRBJ2-1	CSVEGGVEQFF	TGCAGCGTTGAAGGAGGAGTTGAGCAGTTCTTC
-	-	TRBV19	TRBJ1-6	CASSQQGDYSPLHF	TGTGCCAGTAGCCAACAAGGGGATTATTCACCCCTCCACTTT
-	-	TRBV7-2	TRBJ2-7	CASSSTYEQYF	TGTGCCAGCAGCTCCACCTACGAGCAGTACTTC
-	-	TRBV5-4	TRBJ1-2	CASSSGLPSGVKGGYTF	TGTGCCAGCAGCTCTGGATTACCCTCAGGGGTGAAGGGTGGCTACACCTTC
-	-	TRBV7-9	TRBJ2-5	CASSLRQETQYF	TGTGCCAGCAGCCTACGCCAAGAGACCCAGTACTTC
-	-	TRBV30	TRBJ1-5	CAWSAARDQPQHF	TGTGCCTGGAGCGCAGCCCGGGATCAGCCCCAGCATTTT
once	-	TRBV30	TRBJ2-2	CAWSRDLSNTGELFF	TGTGCCTGGAGTAGGGACCTTTCGAACACCGGGGAGCTGTTTTTT
few	-	TRBV9	TRBJ2-6	CASSSGAGANVLTF	TGTGCCAGCAGCTCCGGGGCCGGGGCCAACGTCCTGACTTTC
-	-	TRBV25-1	TRBJ2-1	CASTNSGRGRTYNEQFF	TGTGCCAGCACTAACAGCGGAAGGGGACGAACCTACAATGAGCAGTTCTTC
-	TRBD2	TRBV7-9	TRBJ2-1	CASDQLAGAYNEQFF	TGTGCCAGCGACCAACTAGCGGGGGCCTACAATGAGCAGTTCTTC
-	-	TRBV7-9	TRBJ1-5	CASSPLPGNQPQHF	TGTGCCAGCAGTCCTCTACCTGGCAATCAGCCCCAGCATTTT
-	TRBD1	TRBV15	TRBJ2-1	CATRAGDRGFYNEQFF	TGTGCCACCAGAGCGGGGGACAGGGGATTTTACAATGAGCAGTTCTTC
-	-	TRBV6-1	TRBJ1-5	CASSEVGPQHF	TGTGCCAGCAGTGAAGTGGGGCCCCAGCATTTT
-	-	TRBV5-1	TRBJ2-5	CASSLGGYREETQYF	TGCGCCAGCAGCTTGGGAGGGTACAGGGAAGAGACCCAGTACTTC
-	TRBD1	TRBV5-1	TRBJ2-2	CASMGQPDTGELFF	TGCGCCAGCATGGGACAGCCGGACACCGGGGAGCTGTTTTTT
-	-	TRBV4-1	TRBJ1-2	CASSQFFESGGPYGYTF	TGCGCCAGCAGCCAGTTTTTTGAAAGCGGGGGGCCCTATGGCTACACCTTC
-	TRBD1	TRBV2	TRBJ1-5	CASTQGGSNQPQHF	TGTGCCAGCACCCAGGGGGGGAGCAATCAGCCCCAGCATTTT
-	-	TRBV2	TRBJ1-5	CASRMGGVSSQPQHF	TGTGCCAGCAGGATGGGAGGGGTAAGTTCACAGCCCCAGCATTTT
-	TRBD2	TRBV18	TRBJ2-1	CASSLSFGSGDFLREQFF	TGTGCCAGCTCACTTTCGTTTGGAAGCGGGGATTTTCTGCGTGAGCAGTTCTTC
-	-	TRBV19	TRBJ1-6	CASSWTLDNSPLHF	TGTGCCAGTAGTTGGACACTGGATAATTCACCCCTCCACTTT
-	-	TRBV30	TRBJ1-2	CAWTLRGRGHYGYTF	TGTGCCTGGACCCTGCGGGGAAGAGGGCACTATGGCTACACCTTC
-	-	TRBV9	TRBJ2-5	CASSVGTQQETQYF	TGTGCCAGCAGCGTCGGGACGCAGCAAGAGACCCAGTACTTC
-	-	TRBV9	TRBJ2-3	CASSTAGRTDTQYF	TGTGCCAGCAGCACCGCGGGACGCACAGATACGCAGTATTTT
-	TRBD2	TRBV5-1	TRBJ2-1	CASSPRTSGGANEQFF	TGCGCCAGCAGCCCCAGGACTAGCGGGGGGGCCAATGAGCAGTTCTTC
-	-	TRBV5-8	TRBJ1-5	CASSLARNQPQHF	TGTGCCAGCAGCTTGGCTCGCAATCAGCCCCAGCATTTT
-	TRBD1	TRBV6-1	TRBJ2-7	CASSVDRGSSYEQYF	TGTGCCAGCAGTGTCGACAGGGGCAGCTCCTACGAGCAGTACTTC
-	TRBD1	TRBV25-1	TRBJ1-2	CASHRQGHGYTF	TGTGCCAGCCACCGACAGGGCCATGGCTACACCTTC
-	TRBD1	TRBV5-1	TRBJ2-1	CASSLSETGYNEQFF	TGCGCCAGCAGCTTGTCCGAGACAGGGTACAATGAGCAGTTCTTC
-	TRBD1	TRBV4-2	TRBJ2-1	CASSQFPGQGSYNEQFF	TGTGCCAGCAGCCAATTTCCGGGACAGGGATCCTACAATGAGCAGTTCTTC
-	-	TRBV5-4	TRBJ1-2	CASSRRDSFHYGYTF	TGTGCCAGCAGCCGAAGAGACAGTTTCCACTATGGCTACACCTTC
-	-	TRBV11-2	TRBJ1-1	CASSLDPSQFTEAFF	TGTGCCAGCAGCTTGGACCCGAGCCAGTTTACTGAAGCTTTCTTT
few	TRBD1	TRBV10-3	TRBJ1-5	CAISESDRANQPQHF	TGTGCCATCAGTGAGTCGGACAGGGCGAATCAGCCCCAGCATTTT
-	-	TRBV25-1	TRBJ1-3	CASSIHSGNTIYF	TGTGCCAGCAGTATACACTCTGGAAACACCATATATTTT
-	TRBD1	TRBV10-3	TRBJ2-1	CAISEGTGGYNEQFF	TGTGCCATCAGTGAGGGAACAGGGGGTTACAATGAGCAGTTCTTC
-	TRBD1	TRBV4-1	TRBJ1-5	CASSQGALGGGTGVNQPQHF	TGCGCCAGCAGCCAAGGCGCTTTAGGAGGAGGGACAGGTGTAAATCAGCCCCAGCATTTT
-	-	TRBV6-6	TRBJ1-3	CASSRGPSSGNTIYF	TGTGCCAGCAGCCGTGGACCGTCCTCTGGAAACACCATATATTTT
once	-	TRBV30	TRBJ1-5	CAWSGHSNQPQHF	TGTGCCTGGAGTGGACATAGCAATCAGCCCCAGCATTTT
-	TRBD1	TRBV30	TRBJ1-5	CAWSRDSHQPQHF	TGTGCCTGGAGCCGGGACAGCCATCAGCCCCAGCATTTT
-	-	TRBV18	TRBJ2-1	CASSPQPQPNYNEQFF	TGTGCCAGCTCACCACAGCCCCAGCCGAACTACAATGAGCAGTTCTTC
-	-	TRBV11-2	TRBJ2-2	CASSQGQFNTGELFF	TGTGCCAGCAGCCAGGGACAATTTAACACCGGGGAGCTGTTTTTT
few	TRBD2	TRBV29-1	TRBJ2-5	CSGDSGGAETQYF	TGCAGCGGAGATAGCGGGGGGGCTGAGACCCAGTACTTC
few	-	TRBV5-1	TRBJ2-3	CASSWATSTDTQYF	TGCGCCAGCAGCTGGGCCACTTCCACAGATACGCAGTATTTT
-	-	TRBV27	TRBJ1-2	CASSPLWVGGADYGYTF	TGTGCCAGCAGTCCTTTATGGGTGGGGGGCGCCGACTATGGCTACACCTTC
-	-	TRBV10-3	TRBJ1-2	CAISESRTYGRANYGYTF	TGTGCCATCAGTGAGTCTAGGACCTACGGGCGGGCTAACTATGGCTACACCTTC
few	-	TRBV6-4	TRBJ2-1	CASSDSLENEQFF	TGTGCCAGCAGTGACTCATTGGAAAATGAGCAGTTCTTC